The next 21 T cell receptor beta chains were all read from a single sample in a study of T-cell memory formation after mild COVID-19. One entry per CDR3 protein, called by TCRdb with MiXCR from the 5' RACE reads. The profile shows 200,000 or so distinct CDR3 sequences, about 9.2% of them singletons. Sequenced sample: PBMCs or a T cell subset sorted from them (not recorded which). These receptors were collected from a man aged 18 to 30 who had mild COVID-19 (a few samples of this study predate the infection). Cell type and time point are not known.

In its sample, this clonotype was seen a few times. CDR3 bases: TGTGCCAGCAGCTTGACGGGGTATAGCAATCAGCCCCAGCATTTT. It translates to CASSLTGYSNQPQHF. The J gene is TRBJ1-5, the V gene TRBV9; D not resolved. The CDR3 contains 15 residues. Trimming stripped 4 bases from V and 0 bases from J, with 11 bases between. CDR1 and CDR2 (germline): SGDLS, YYNGEE.

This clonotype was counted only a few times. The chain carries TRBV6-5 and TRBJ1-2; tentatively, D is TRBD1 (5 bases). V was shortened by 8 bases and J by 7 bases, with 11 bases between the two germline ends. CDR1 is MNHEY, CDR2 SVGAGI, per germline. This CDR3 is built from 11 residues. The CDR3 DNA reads TGTGCCAGCGGCCCAGGGTTTGGCTACACCTTC. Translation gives CASGPGFGYTF.

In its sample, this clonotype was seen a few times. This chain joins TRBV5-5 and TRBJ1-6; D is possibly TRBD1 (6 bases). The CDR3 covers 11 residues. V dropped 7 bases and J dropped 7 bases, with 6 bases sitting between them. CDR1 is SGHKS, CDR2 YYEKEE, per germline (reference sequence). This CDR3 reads CASGQNSPLHF. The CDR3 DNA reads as TGTGCCAGCGGACAGAATTCACCCCTCCACTTT. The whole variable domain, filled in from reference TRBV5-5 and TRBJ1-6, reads DAGVTQSPTHLIKTRGQQVTLRCSPISGHKSVSWYQQVLGQGPQFIFQYYEKEERGRGNFPDRFSARQFPNYSSELNVNALLLGDSALYLCASGQNSPLHFGNGTRLTVT.

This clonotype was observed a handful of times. The CDR3 DNA reads TGTGCCAGCAAGGGGTCCGAATTGGGATCCCTCCACTTT. Translating gives CASKGSELGSLHF. The chain has TRBV2 and TRBJ1-6; a possible D gene is TRBD1 (5 bases). This CDR3 spans 13 amino acids. Germline CDR1 and CDR2: SNHLY and FYNNEI. V shed 7 bases and J shed 14 bases, with 18 bases lying between them.

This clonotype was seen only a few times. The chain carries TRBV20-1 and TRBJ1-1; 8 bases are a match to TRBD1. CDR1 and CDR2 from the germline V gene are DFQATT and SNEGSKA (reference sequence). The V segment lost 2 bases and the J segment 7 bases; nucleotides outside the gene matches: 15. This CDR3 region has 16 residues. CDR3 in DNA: TGCAGTGCTAGACGTGGACAGGGCCTTCCGCCGGGTGAAGCTTTCTTT. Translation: CSARRGQGLPPGEAFF.

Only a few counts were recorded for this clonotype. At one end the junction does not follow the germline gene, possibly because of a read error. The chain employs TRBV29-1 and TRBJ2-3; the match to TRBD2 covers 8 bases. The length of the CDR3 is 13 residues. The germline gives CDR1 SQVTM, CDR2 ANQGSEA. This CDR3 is CGVVGGAADTQYF. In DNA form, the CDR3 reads TGCGGCGTTGTCGGGGGGGCAGCAGATACGCAGTATTTT.

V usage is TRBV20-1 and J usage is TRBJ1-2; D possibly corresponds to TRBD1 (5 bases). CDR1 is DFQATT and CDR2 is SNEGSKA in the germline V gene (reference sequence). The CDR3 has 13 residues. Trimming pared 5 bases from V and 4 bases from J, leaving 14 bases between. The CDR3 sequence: CSALGGGSYGYTF. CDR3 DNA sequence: TGCAGTGCTTTGGGGGGGGGATCCTATGGCTACACCTTC.

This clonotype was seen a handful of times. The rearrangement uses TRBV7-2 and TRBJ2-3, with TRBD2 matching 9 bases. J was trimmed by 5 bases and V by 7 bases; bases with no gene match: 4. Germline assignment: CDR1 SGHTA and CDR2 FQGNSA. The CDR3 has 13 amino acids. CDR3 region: CASTFSGGDTQYF. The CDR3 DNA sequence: TGTGCCAGCACCTTTAGCGGGGGAGATACGCAGTATTTT.

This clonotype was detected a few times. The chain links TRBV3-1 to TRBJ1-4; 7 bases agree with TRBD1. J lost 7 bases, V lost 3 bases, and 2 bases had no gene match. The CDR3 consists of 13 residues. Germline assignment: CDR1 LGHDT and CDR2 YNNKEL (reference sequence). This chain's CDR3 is CASSHRDSEKLFF. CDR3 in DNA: TGTGCCAGCAGCCACAGGGACAGTGAAAAACTGTTTTTT.

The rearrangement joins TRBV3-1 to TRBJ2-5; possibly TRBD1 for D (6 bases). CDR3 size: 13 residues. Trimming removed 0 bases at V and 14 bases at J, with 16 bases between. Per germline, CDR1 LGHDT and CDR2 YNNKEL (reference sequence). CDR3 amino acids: CASSQDLLGAAYF. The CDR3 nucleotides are TGTGCCAGCAGCCAAGACCTCCTGGGGGCCGCATACTTC.

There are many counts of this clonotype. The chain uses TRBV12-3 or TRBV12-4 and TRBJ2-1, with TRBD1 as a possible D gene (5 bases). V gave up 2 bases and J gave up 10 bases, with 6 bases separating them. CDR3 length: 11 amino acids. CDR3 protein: CASSLQGEQFF. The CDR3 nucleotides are TGTGCCAGCAGTTTACAGGGCGAGCAGTTCTTC.

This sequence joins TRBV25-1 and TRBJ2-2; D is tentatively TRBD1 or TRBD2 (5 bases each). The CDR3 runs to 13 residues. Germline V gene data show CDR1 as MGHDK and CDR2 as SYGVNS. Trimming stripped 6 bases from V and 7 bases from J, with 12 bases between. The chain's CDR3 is CASRRGEGGELFF. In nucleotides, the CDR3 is TGTGCCAGCAGACGAGGGGAAGGCGGGGAGCTGTTTTTT.

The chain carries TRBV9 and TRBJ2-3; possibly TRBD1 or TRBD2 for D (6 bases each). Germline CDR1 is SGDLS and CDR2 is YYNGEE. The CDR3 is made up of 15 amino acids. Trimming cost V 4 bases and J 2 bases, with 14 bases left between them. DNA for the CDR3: TGTGCCAGCAGCCCCCCGGGGGCGATCACAGATACGCAGTATTTT. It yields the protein CASSPPGAITDTQYF.

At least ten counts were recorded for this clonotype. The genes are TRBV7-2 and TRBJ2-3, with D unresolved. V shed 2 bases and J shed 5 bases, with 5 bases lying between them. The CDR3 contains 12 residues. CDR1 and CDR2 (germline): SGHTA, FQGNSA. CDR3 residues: CASSLLRDTQYF. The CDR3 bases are TGTGCCAGCAGCTTACTAAGAGATACGCAGTATTTT.

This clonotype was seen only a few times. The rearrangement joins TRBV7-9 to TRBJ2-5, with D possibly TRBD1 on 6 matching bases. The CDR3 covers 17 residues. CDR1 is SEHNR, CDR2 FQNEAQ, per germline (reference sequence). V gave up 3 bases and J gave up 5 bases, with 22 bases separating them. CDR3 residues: CASSFINYRAMGETQYF. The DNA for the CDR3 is TGTGCCAGCAGCTTTATAAACTACAGGGCTATGGGGGAGACCCAGTACTTC.

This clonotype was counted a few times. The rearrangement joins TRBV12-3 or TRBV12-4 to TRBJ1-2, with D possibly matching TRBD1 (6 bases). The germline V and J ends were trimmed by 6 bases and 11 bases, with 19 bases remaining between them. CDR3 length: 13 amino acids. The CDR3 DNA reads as TGTGCCAGCAGCCTCCTCCCCGGGGACACTTACACCTTC. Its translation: CASSLLPGDTYTF.

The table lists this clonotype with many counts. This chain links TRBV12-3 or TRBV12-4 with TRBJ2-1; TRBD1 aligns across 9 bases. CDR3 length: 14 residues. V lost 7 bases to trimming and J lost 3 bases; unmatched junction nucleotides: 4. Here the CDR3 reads CASKGQGFYNEQFF. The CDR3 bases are TGTGCCAGCAAGGGACAGGGTTTCTACAATGAGCAGTTCTTC.

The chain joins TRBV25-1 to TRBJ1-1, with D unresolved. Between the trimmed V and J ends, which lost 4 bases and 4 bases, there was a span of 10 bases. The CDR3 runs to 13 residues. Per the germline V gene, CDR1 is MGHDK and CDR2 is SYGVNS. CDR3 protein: CASSAILGTEAFF. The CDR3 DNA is TGTGCCAGCAGTGCTATCCTGGGCACTGAAGCTTTCTTT. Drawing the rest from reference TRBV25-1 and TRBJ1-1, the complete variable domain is EADIYQTPRYLVIGTGKKITLECSQTMGHDKMYWYQQDPGMELHLIHYSYGVNSTEKGDLSSESTVSRIRTEHFPLTLESARPSHTSQYLCASSAILGTEAFFGQGTRLTVV.

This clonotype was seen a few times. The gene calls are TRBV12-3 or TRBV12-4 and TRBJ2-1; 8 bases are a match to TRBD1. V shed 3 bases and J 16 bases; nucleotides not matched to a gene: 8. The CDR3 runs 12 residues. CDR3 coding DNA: TGTGCCAGCAGTTTCTCCTGGGACAGGCTTTTCTTC. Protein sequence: CASSFSWDRLFF.

The CDR3 here is CASGLGGFSGANVLTF. CDR3 coding DNA: TGCGCCAGCGGACTTGGGGGATTCTCTGGGGCCAACGTCCTGACTTTC. V and J are TRBV5-1 and TRBJ2-6; D tentatively reads TRBD1 or TRBD2 (5 bases each). This CDR3 spans 16 amino acids. Deletions cut 7 bases from V and 0 bases from J, with 14 bases between. Germline CDR1 is SGHRS and CDR2 is YFSETQ.

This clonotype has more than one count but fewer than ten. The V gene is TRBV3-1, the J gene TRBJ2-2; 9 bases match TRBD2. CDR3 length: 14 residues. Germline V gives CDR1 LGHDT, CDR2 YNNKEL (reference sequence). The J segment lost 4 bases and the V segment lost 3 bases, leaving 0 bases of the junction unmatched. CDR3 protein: CASSQRGGTGELFF. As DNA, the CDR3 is TGTGCCAGCAGCCAGCGGGGGGGCACCGGGGAGCTGTTTTTT.